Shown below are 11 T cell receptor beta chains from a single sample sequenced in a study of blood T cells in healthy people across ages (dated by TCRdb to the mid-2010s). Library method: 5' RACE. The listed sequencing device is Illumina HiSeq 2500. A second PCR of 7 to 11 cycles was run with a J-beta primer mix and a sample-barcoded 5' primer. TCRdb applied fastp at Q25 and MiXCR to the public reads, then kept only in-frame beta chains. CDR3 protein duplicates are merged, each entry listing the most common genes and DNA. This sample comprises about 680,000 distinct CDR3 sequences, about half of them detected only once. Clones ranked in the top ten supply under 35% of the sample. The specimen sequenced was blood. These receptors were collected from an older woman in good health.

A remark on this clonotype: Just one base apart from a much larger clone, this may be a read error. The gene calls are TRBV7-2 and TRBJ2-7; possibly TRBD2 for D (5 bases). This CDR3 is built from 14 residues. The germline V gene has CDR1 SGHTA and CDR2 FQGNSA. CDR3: CVSSLYPGNYEQYF. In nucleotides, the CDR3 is TGTGTCAGCAGCTTATATCCGGGAAACTACGAGCAGTACTTC.

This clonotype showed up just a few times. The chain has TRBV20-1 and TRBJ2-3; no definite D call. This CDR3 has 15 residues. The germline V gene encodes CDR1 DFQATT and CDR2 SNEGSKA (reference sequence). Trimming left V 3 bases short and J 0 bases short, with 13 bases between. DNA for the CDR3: TGCAGTGCTAGCCCCACTACGAGTAGCACAGATACGCAGTATTTT. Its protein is CSASPTTSSTDTQYF.

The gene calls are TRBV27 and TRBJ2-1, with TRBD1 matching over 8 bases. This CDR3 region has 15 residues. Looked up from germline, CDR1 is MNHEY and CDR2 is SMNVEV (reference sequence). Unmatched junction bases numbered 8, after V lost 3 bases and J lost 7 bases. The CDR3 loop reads CASSFPAGGWNEQFF. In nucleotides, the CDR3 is TGTGCCAGCAGTTTCCCGGCAGGGGGCTGGAATGAGCAGTTCTTC.

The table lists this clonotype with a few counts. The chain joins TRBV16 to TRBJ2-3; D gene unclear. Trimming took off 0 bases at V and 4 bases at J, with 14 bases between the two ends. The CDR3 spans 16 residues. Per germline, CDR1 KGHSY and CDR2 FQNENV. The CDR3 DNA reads TGTGCCAGCAGCCAATCGCAGCCCAGGAACGCAGATACGCAGTATTTT. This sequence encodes CASSQSQPRNADTQYF. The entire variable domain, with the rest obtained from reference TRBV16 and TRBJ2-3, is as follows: GEEVAQTPKHLVRGEGQKAKLYCAPIKGHSYVFWYQQVLKNEFKFLISFQNENVFDETGMPKERFSAKCLPNSPCSLEIQATKLEDSAVYFCASSQSQPRNADTQYFGPGTRLTVL.

CDR3 sequence reads: CASSFLPRGQDEQYF. Here the CDR3 DNA reads TGCGCCAGCAGCTTCCTCCCCAGGGGGCAGGACGAGCAGTACTTC. This sequence joins TRBV5-1 and TRBJ2-7; 8 bases line up with TRBD1. CDR1 is SGHRS and CDR2 is YFSETQ in the germline V gene. The CDR3 covers 15 residues. V dropped 2 bases and J dropped 5; count of bases not matched to a gene: 9.

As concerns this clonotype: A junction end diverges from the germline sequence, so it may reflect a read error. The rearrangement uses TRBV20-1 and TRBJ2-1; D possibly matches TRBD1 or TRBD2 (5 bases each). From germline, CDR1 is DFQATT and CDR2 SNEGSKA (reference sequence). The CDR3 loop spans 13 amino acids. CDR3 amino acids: CRARNLAGNEQFF. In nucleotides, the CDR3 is TGCAGAGCTAGGAATCTAGCAGGGAATGAGCAGTTCTTC.

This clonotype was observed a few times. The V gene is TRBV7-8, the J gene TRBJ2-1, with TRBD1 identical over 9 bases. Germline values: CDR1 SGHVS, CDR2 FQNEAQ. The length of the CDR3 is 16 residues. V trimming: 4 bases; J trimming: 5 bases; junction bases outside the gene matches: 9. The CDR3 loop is CASSSRQGVINNEQFF. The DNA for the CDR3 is TGTGCCAGCAGCTCCCGACAGGGGGTAATTAACAATGAGCAGTTCTTC. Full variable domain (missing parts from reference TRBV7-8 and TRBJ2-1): GAGVSQSPRYKVAKRGQDVALRCDPISGHVSLFWYQQALGQGPEFLTYFQNEAQLDKSGLPSDRFFAERPEGSVSTLKIQRTQQEDSAVYLCASSSRQGVINNEQFFGPGTRLTVL.

The CDR3 sequence is CASRWMMRDSGYTF. CDR3 sequence (DNA): TGTGCCAGCCGCTGGATGATGCGGGACAGCGGCTACACCTTC. V usage is TRBV7-2 and J usage is TRBJ1-2; 7 nucleotides match TRBD1. Looked up from germline, CDR1 is SGHTA and CDR2 is FQGNSA. The ends lost 8 bases at V and 8 bases at J; junction bases unmatched: 14. The CDR3 loop spans 14 amino acids.

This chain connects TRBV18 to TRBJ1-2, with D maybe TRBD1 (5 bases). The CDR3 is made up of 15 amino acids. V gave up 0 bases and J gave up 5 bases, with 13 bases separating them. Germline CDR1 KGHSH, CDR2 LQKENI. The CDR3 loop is CASSPPSIWGYGYTF. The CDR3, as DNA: TGTGCCAGCTCACCACCGTCAATCTGGGGGTATGGCTACACCTTC. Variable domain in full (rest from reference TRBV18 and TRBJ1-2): NAGVMQNPRHLVRRRGQEARLRCSPMKGHSHVYWYRQLPEEGLKFMVYLQKENIIDESGMPKERFSAEFPKEGPSILRIQQVVRGDSAAYFCASSPPSIWGYGYTFGSGTRLTVV.

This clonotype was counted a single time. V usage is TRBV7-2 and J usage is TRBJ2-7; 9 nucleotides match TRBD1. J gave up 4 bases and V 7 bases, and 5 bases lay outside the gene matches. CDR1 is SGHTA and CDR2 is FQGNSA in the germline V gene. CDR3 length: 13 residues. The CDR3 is CASNRGPVYEQYF. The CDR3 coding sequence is TGTGCCAGCAACAGGGGGCCAGTTTACGAGCAGTACTTC. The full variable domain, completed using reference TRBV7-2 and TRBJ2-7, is GAGVSQSPSNKVTEKGKDVELRCDPISGHTALYWYRQSLGQGLEFLIYFQGNSAPDKSGLPSDRFSAERTGGSVSTLTIQRTQQEDSAVYLCASNRGPVYEQYFGPGTRLTVT.

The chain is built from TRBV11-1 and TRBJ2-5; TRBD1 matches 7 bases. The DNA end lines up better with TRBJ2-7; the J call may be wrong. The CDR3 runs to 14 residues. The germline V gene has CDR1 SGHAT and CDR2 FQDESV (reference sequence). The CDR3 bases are TGTGCCAGCAGCCAATCGACAGGGTCCCACGAGCAGTACTTC. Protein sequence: CASSQSTGSHEQYF.